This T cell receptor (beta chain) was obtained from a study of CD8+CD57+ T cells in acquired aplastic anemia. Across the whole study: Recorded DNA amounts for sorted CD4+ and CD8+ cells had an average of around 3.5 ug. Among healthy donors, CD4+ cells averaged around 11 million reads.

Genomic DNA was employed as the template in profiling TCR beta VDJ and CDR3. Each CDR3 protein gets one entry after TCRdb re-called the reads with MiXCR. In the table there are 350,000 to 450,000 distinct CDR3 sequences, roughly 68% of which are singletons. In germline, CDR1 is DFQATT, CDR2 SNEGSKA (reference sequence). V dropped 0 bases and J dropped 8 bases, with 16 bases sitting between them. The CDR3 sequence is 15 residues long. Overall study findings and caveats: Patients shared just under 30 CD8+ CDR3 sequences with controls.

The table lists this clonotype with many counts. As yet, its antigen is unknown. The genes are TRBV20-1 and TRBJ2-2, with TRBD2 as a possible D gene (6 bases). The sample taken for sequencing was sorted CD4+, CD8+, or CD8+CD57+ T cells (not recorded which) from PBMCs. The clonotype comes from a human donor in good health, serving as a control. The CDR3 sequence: CSARDLGGVPGELFF. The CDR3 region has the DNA TGCAGTGCTAGAGATCTCGGCGGGGTACCAGGGGAGCTGTTTTTT.